The rows below give T cell receptor beta chains drawn from one sample of a study of T-cell reconstitution after alpha-beta-depleted transplantation in children. MiXCR was run by TCRdb on the PCR reads, yielding one entry per CDR3 protein. This table has fewer than 550,000 distinct CDR3 sequences, roughly 11% appearing once. Sequencing was performed on PBMCs from the stem cell graft donor, taken from the stem cell graft. The receptors shown here come from a human donor who donated a stem cell graft to a child with acute myeloid leukemia. Both conserved end residues are part of each CDR3. Not every row has a clone size; where given, it reads once, few, many or a size class.

few	TRBV7-6	TRBJ2-2	CASTLSGNTGELFF
.	TRBV29-1	TRBJ2-1	CSVLKQGSNEQFF
.	TRBV7-2	TRBJ2-3	CASSLAGQRPTQYF
.	TRBV6-1	TRBJ2-2	CASLGGPSTGELFF
few	TRBV5-5	TRBJ2-7	CASSLTQGASYEQYF
.	TRBV7-2	TRBJ1-1	CASSQHMITEAFF
.	TRBV20-1	TRBJ2-3	CSASKPGLGLSTDTQYF
few	TRBV15	TRBJ2-1	CATSSPTGTATNEQFF
few	TRBV6-4	TRBJ2-6	CASKPHSGANVLTF
many	TRBV5-1	TRBJ2-6	CASSLSVNSGANVLTF
few	TRBV6-2/TRBV6-3	TRBJ2-3	CASSYHGDTQYF